The T cell receptor (beta chain) described here comes from a study of identical twins. Study results and caveats: These conclusions were based on statistical analysis (cross-sectional, not following the same donors). There was an excess of low generation probability in the out-of-frame alpha sequences that twins shared.

CDR3 length: 14 amino acids. V was cut by 5 bases and J by 6 bases, with 11 bases left in between. TCRdb re-analysed the 5' RACE reads in MiXCR, keeping a single row per CDR3 protein. The sample has 450,000 or so distinct CDR3 sequences; 13% to 15% are singletons. In the case of this clonotype: No antigen is known for it.

The same sample was also studied in work on yellow fever vaccine responses in identical twins.

The sequencing sample was made of CD4+ T cells sorted from blood. The chain is built from TRBV12-3 or TRBV12-4 and TRBJ1-6; D is ambiguous. This TCR was sampled from a woman between 18 and 29 years old in good health. For the CDR3, the DNA is TGTGCCAGCAGTCCTTGGGCAGCTAATTCACCCCTCCACTTT. Its translation: CASSPWAANSPLHF.